This T cell receptor (beta chain) was documented in a study of brain T cells in children with intractable seizures. Broader study findings: Viral specificity was inferred only from CDR3 similarity; HCMV serostatus was unknown.

Sequencing was performed with immunoSEQ multiplex PCR; in TCRdb, only in-frame clones are kept and a portion is missing. In the table there are tens of thousands of clones, roughly 95% of which are singletons. The CDR3 is 12 amino acids. V lost 2 bases and J lost 4, with 5 bases in between. As regards this clone: Its antigen is currently unknown.

Surgery cases with the highest brain T cell transcript signatures were chosen for sequencing. Before surgery, patients took at least one anti-epileptic drug. The chain recombines TRBV12-3 or TRBV12-4 with TRBJ1-2; D is uncertain. The clonotype was recovered from a boy younger than two with focal cortical dysplasia and intractable seizures. Sequenced material: peripheral blood, taken at surgery. The CDR3 loop is CASSLSAYGYTF. The CDR3 nucleotides read TGTGCCAGCAGTTTAAGTGCCTATGGCTACACCTTC.